The 24 T cell receptor beta chains presented below share a single source sample, sequenced in a study of identical twins. TCRdb called the 5' RACE reads again in MiXCR, with one record for every CDR3 protein. The profile covers 240,000 or so distinct CDR3 sequences, with approximately 12% appearing a single time and roughly 3.7% taken by the ten largest. A further study also used this sample, focusing on yellow fever vaccine responses in identical twins.

The source material was memory (CD45RO+) T cells sorted from blood. The origin of the receptors is a woman aged 18-35 years in good health.

This clonotype showed up just a few times. The chain employs TRBV4-3 and TRBJ1-1; 11 nucleotides agree with TRBD1. This CDR3 is 15 amino acids long. With V trimmed by 4 bases and J by 5 bases, 6 bases remained unmatched. Per germline, CDR1 LGHNA and CDR2 YSLEER. The CDR3 DNA sequence: TGCGCCAGCAGCCTATCCGGGACAGGGGGAACTGAAGCTTTCTTT. This sequence encodes CASSLSGTGGTEAFF.

There are many counts of this clonotype. V is TRBV5-5 and J is TRBJ2-7; the D is unclear. From germline, CDR1 is SGHKS and CDR2 YYEKEE (reference sequence). V lost 0 bases to trimming and J lost 0 bases, with 7 bases between them. The CDR3 totals 14 residues. CDR3 loop: CASSLVGNSYEQYF. The CDR3 coding sequence is TGTGCCAGCAGCTTGGTAGGGAACTCCTACGAGCAGTACTTC.

This clonotype was detected a few times. V and J are TRBV11-2 and TRBJ2-3, with D uncertain. Between the trimmed V and J ends, which lost 1 base and 5 bases, there was a span of 13 bases. There are 15 residues in the CDR3. Per germline, CDR1 SGHAT and CDR2 FQNNGV. CDR3 nucleotides: TGTGCCAGCAGCTTAGCTTCTTCTTCCGTAGATACGCAGTATTTT. Translated, it gives CASSLASSSVDTQYF.

J is TRBJ1-3 and V is TRBV6-6, with D unclear. From germline, CDR1 is MNHNY and CDR2 SVGAGI (reference sequence). The CDR3 spans 10 residues. V dropped 8 bases and J dropped 4 bases, with 3 bases sitting between them. CDR3 sequence (DNA): TGTGCCAGCCAGGGAAACACCATATATTTT. It specifies CASQGNTIYF.

The chain links TRBV11-2 to TRBJ2-3; D tentatively fits TRBD1 or TRBD2 (5 bases each). V was pared by 7 bases and J by 2 bases, with 16 bases between. The CDR3 spans 15 residues. The germline gives CDR1 SGHAT, CDR2 FQNNGV. CDR3 protein: CASTLMGVYTDTQYF. The DNA for the CDR3 is TGTGCCAGCACCCTAATGGGGGTTTACACAGATACGCAGTATTTT. The whole variable domain, filled in from reference TRBV11-2 and TRBJ2-3, reads EAGVAQSPRYKIIEKRQSVAFWCNPISGHATLYWYQQILGQGPKLLIQFQNNGVVDDSQLPKDRFSAERLKGVDSTLKIQPAKLEDSAVYLCASTLMGVYTDTQYFGPGTRLTVL.

There are a few counts of this clonotype. This chain joins TRBV20-1 and TRBJ2-3; TRBD1 aligns across 9 bases. With V trimmed by 0 bases and J by 1 base, 8 bases remained unmatched. The CDR3 loop spans 17 amino acids. The germline gives CDR1 DFQATT, CDR2 SNEGSKA (reference sequence). This chain's CDR3 is CSARDLVRDRGTDTQYF. In DNA form, the CDR3 reads TGCAGTGCTAGAGATCTAGTTAGGGACAGGGGCACAGATACGCAGTATTTT.

The chain joins TRBV5-4 to TRBJ2-3; 11 nucleotides agree with TRBD2. CDR3 length: 16 amino acids. Germline assignment: CDR1 SGHNT and CDR2 YYREEE (reference sequence). With V trimmed by 7 bases and J by 3 bases, 10 bases remained unmatched. The CDR3 region is CASSLRLAGRTDTQYF. The CDR3 DNA reads as TGTGCCAGCTCCCTCCGACTAGCGGGGAGAACAGATACGCAGTATTTT.

The chain couples TRBV11-3 to TRBJ2-1; 15 bases align to TRBD2. V shed 1 base, J shed 1 base, and the junction held 17 bases outside the gene matches. This CDR3 region has 23 residues. CDR1 and CDR2 (germline): SGHNT, YENEEA. CDR3 sequence: CASSLVAGSGTSGRFGSYNEQFF. CDR3 DNA: TGTGCCAGCAGCTTAGTTGCGGGGTCCGGGACTAGCGGGAGGTTCGGATCCTACAATGAGCAGTTCTTC.

This clonotype was seen only a few times. This chain joins TRBV5-1 and TRBJ2-7; weak D call: TRBD2 (5 bases). The CDR3 totals 13 residues. Germline CDR1 reads SGHRS; CDR2 reads YFSETQ. V shed 4 bases and J shed 6 bases, with 14 bases lying between them. The CDR3 DNA sequence: TGCGCCAGCAGCCCCGAGCTCCGGGGCGAGCAGTACTTC. Its protein is CASSPELRGEQYF.

Details on this clonotype: This could be a read error, since a much larger clone is one nucleotide away. The V gene is TRBV20-1, the J gene TRBJ2-7, with 10 bases that match TRBD2. The CDR3 is made up of 14 amino acids. CDR1 DFQATT and CDR2 SNEGSKA come from the germline V gene (reference sequence). This chain's CDR3 is CSASRPSGSYEQHF. In DNA form, the CDR3 reads TGCAGTGCTAGTAGGCCTAGCGGGAGCTACGAGCAGCACTTC.

This clonotype was counted a few times. The CDR3 DNA follows: TGTGCCAGTAGCGCCAGAACTGGTACCCAGTACTTC. It codes for CASSARTGTQYF. The chain combines TRBV19 with TRBJ2-5; no clear D. Germline lookup yields CDR1 LNHDA and CDR2 SQIVND (reference sequence). Trimming took 6 bases from V and 8 from J, leaving 13 bases between them. CDR3 length: 12 residues.

This chain links TRBV4-2 with TRBJ1-1; the D gene is possibly TRBD1 (6 bases). This CDR3 has 14 amino acids. CDR1 LGHNA and CDR2 YNFKEQ come from the germline V gene. V was trimmed by 4 bases and J by 6 bases, leaving 15 bases between them. The CDR3 coding sequence is TGTGCCAGCAGCCGGAATAACAGGGTCGCTGAAGCTTTCTTT. As protein: CASSRNNRVAEAFF.

In its sample, this clonotype was seen a few times. V gene TRBV3-1 combines with J gene TRBJ2-7, with a weak D call TRBD1 (5 bases). CDR3 length: 14 residues. V gave up 1 base and J gave up 2 bases, with 9 bases separating them. Germline V gives CDR1 LGHDT, CDR2 YNNKEL (reference sequence). The chain's CDR3 is CASSQVWGTYEQYF. DNA for the CDR3: TGTGCCAGCAGCCAAGTGTGGGGCACCTACGAGCAGTACTTC.

This clonotype occurred a few times. The J gene is TRBJ1-6, the V gene TRBV6-1; tentative D call: TRBD1 (6 bases). The CDR3 extends over 15 amino acids. Germline assignment: CDR1 MNHNS and CDR2 SASEGT. V was shortened by 6 bases and J by 5 bases, with 14 bases between the two germline ends. CDR3 residues: CASRATTGNNSPLHF. For the CDR3, the DNA is TGTGCCAGCAGGGCAACTACAGGGAATAATTCACCCCTCCACTTT.

This clonotype was counted between two and nine times. This chain joins TRBV6-1 and TRBJ1-5; 10 bases map to TRBD1. The CDR3 consists of 14 residues. The trim removed 4 bases at V and 5 bases at J, leaving 2 bases unmatched. Germline-derived CDR1 and CDR2 are MNHNS and SASEGT. CDR3 DNA: TGTGCCAGCAGTGGACAGGGGGCTTATCAGCCCCAGCATTTT. It translates to CASSGQGAYQPQHF.

This rearrangement joins TRBV9 to TRBJ2-3; D call uncertain. Germline V lookup: CDR1 SGDLS, CDR2 YYNGEE. V lost 7 bases and J 1 base, leaving 13 bases between the germline ends. CDR3 size: 14 residues. The DNA of the CDR3 is TGTGCCAGCGCCTTTAGACACGGCACAGATACGCAGTATTTT. Translated, it gives CASAFRHGTDTQYF.

This clonotype has only a few counts. V and J are TRBV11-2 and TRBJ2-2, with D maybe TRBD2 (7 bases). Per germline, CDR1 SGHAT and CDR2 FQNNGV. The CDR3 sequence is 16 residues long. The ends were cut back, 10 bases at V and 4 bases at J, with 22 bases in the middle. The CDR3 protein is CATIQDSGGRTGELFF. The DNA for the CDR3 is TGTGCCACTATCCAAGACTCGGGGGGCCGCACCGGGGAGCTGTTTTTT.

The chain recombines TRBV4-1 with TRBJ2-5; 7 positions agree with TRBD2. The length of the CDR3 is 17 residues. CDR1 and CDR2 from the germline V gene are MGHRA and YSYEKL. After removal of 0 bases from V and 2 bases from J, the junction contained 9 bases not matched to a gene. CDR3 nucleotide sequence: TGCGCCAGCAGCCAAGATGAGGCCAGGGAGGGACAAGAGACCCAGTACTTC. It yields the protein CASSQDEAREGQETQYF.

This clonotype has only a few counts. The CDR3 bases are TGTGCCAGCAGTTACGGGGCAGGCCTTGGCTACACCTTC. Its translation is CASSYGAGLGYTF. This chain connects TRBV6-5 to TRBJ1-2; perhaps TRBD1 as D (5 bases). The CDR3 runs to 13 residues. Germline values: CDR1 MNHEY, CDR2 SVGAGI. V lost 2 bases, J lost 7 bases, and 11 bases lay in between.

The V call is TRBV5-1, the J call TRBJ2-5; either TRBD1 or TRBD2 may supply D (5 bases each). CDR1 and CDR2 from the germline V gene are SGHRS and YFSETQ. The V and J ends lost 6 bases and 1 base respectively, with 19 bases between them. This CDR3 spans 16 amino acids. DNA of the CDR3: TGCGCCAGCACTGGGGCGGGTAGCCTCACCCAAGAGACCCAGTACTTC. The encoded protein is CASTGAGSLTQETQYF.

There are a few counts of this clonotype. The chain uses TRBV9 and TRBJ2-6, with TRBD2 matching 7 bases. This CDR3 spans 15 amino acids. V dropped 3 bases and J dropped 3; count of bases not matched to a gene: 3. Germline assignment: CDR1 SGDLS and CDR2 YYNGEE. For the CDR3, the DNA is TGTGCCAGCAGCGGCGGGGGAGTTGGGGCCAACGTCCTGACTTTC. Amino acids: CASSGGGVGANVLTF.

The table lists this clonotype with many counts. The gene calls are TRBV20-1 and TRBJ1-5; the match to TRBD1 covers 8 bases. Trimming removed 5 bases from V and 0 bases from J; junction bases left unmatched: 6. The CDR3 contains 15 residues. From germline, CDR1 is DFQATT and CDR2 SNEGSKA (reference sequence). The CDR3 spells CSAGRTGLSNQPQHF. For the CDR3, the DNA is TGCAGTGCTGGGAGGACAGGGCTTAGCAATCAGCCCCAGCATTTT.

This clonotype was observed at least ten times. The rearrangement links TRBV14 to TRBJ2-5; unclear D gene. Germline V gene lookup returns CDR1 SGHDN and CDR2 FVKESK. V gave up 7 bases and J gave up 5 bases, with 14 bases separating them. The CDR3 covers 13 residues. The CDR3 nucleotides read TGTGCCAGCAATCTGTTCGGTGGGGAGACCCAGTACTTC. Encoded protein: CASNLFGGETQYF.

The CDR3 DNA reads TGCAGTGCTAGAGTAGGCTCGAACACCGGGGAGCTGTTTTTT. The encoded protein is CSARVGSNTGELFF. The chain recombines TRBV20-1 with TRBJ2-2; D is unclear. The germline V gene encodes CDR1 DFQATT and CDR2 SNEGSKA (reference sequence). This CDR3 region has 14 residues. Trimming pared 1 base from V and 0 bases from J, leaving 6 bases between.